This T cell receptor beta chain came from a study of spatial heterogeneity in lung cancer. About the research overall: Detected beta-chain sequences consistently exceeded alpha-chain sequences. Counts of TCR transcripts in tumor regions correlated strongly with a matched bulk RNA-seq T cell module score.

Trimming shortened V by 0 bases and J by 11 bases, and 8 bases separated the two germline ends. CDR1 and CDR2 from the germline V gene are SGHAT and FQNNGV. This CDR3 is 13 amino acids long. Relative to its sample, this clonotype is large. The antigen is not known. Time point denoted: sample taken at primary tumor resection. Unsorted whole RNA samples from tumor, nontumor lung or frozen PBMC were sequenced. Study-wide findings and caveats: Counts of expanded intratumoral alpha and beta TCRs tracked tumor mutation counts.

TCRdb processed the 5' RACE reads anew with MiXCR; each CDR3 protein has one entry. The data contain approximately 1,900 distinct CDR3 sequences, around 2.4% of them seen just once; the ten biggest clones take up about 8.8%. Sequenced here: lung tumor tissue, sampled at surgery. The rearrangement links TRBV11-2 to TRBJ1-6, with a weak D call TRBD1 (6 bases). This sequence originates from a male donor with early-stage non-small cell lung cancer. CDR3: CASSLEGGTPLHF. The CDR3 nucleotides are TGTGCCAGCAGCTTAGAAGGGGGAACACCCCTCCACTTT. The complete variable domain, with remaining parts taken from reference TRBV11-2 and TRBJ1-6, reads EAGVAQSPRYKIIEKRQSVAFWCNPISGHATLYWYQQILGQGPKLLIQFQNNGVVDDSQLPKDRFSAERLKGVDSTLKIQPAKLEDSAVYLCASSLEGGTPLHFGNGTRLTVT.